The 31 T cell receptor beta chains below were found in one sample sequenced in a study of OX40 agonist ivuxolimab in advanced cancers. The assay was immunoSEQ multiplex PCR, and TCRdb's table has in-frame clones only and misses some. Of 55,000 to 75,000 clones in the sample, approximately 81% were seen once. Sequencing was performed on CD4+ or CD8+ T cells sorted from blood, taken in a trial of the OX40 agonist ivuxolimab. The receptor source for this set is an adult with an advanced solid tumor such as melanoma, head and neck, liver or kidney cancer.

The chain recombines TRBV5-1 with TRBJ1-2; possible D gene TRBD1, 5 bases. Germline values: CDR1 SGHRS, CDR2 YFSETQ. Trimming took 7 bases from V and 0 from J, leaving 16 bases between them. The CDR3 is 15 residues long. The CDR3 loop reads CASRTSRGANYGYTF. Here the CDR3 DNA reads TGCGCCAGCCGAACGTCTCGGGGCGCTAACTATGGCTACACCTTC.

The chain combines TRBV19 with TRBJ2-1; 8 positions agree with TRBD1. The V segment lost 6 bases and the J segment 2 bases; nucleotides outside the gene matches: 6. The CDR3 has 15 residues. Germline V gives CDR1 LNHDA, CDR2 SQIVND (reference sequence). This CDR3 reads CASSTGGVTYNEQFF. The CDR3 bases are TGTGCCAGTAGCACAGGGGGAGTAACCTACAATGAGCAGTTCTTC.

As concerns this clone: Other nucleotide sequences in the sample specify the same CDR3. This chain uses TRBV5-1 with TRBJ2-5, with 8 bases that match TRBD1. This CDR3 has 14 amino acids. V lost 3 bases and J lost 4; bases outside the gene matches: 5. The germline CDR1 and CDR2 sequences are SGHRS and YFSETQ. The CDR3 DNA reads TGCGCCAGCAGCTCAGGGGGCGCAGGAGAGACCCAGTACTTC. It yields the protein CASSSGGAGETQYF.

The chain recombines TRBV28 with TRBJ2-7; TRBD2 is a possible D gene (5 bases). CDR1 is MDHEN, CDR2 SYDVKM, per germline. The V end was cut by 1 base, the J end by 0 bases, with 7 bases between. The CDR3 totals 14 residues. The CDR3 reads CASSLSGNSYEQYF. As DNA, the CDR3 is TGTGCCAGCAGTTTATCGGGGAACTCCTACGAGCAGTACTTC.

The V and J genes are TRBV28 and TRBJ1-1, with TRBD1 matching over 7 bases. CDR3 size: 12 residues. V was pared by 10 bases and J by 0 bases, with 2 bases of the junction left unmatched. Germline CDR1 MDHEN, CDR2 SYDVKM. The CDR3, as DNA: TGTGCCACCGACAGGGTGAACACTGAAGCTTTCTTT. Its protein product is CATDRVNTEAFF.

The chain couples TRBV6-1 to TRBJ2-5; D is perhaps TRBD2 (7 bases). Trimming took off 7 bases at V and 4 bases at J, with 16 bases between the two ends. Germline CDR1 is MNHNS and CDR2 is SASEGT. CDR3 length equals 14 residues. CDR3 amino acids: CASTEGGAVETQYF. The DNA of the CDR3 is TGTGCCAGCACCGAGGGGGGGGCCGTAGAGACCCAGTACTTC.

J is TRBJ1-3 and V is TRBV7-2; D gene unclear. The CDR3 runs 15 residues. Per germline, CDR1 SGHTA and CDR2 FQGNSA. Trimming pared 5 bases from V and 2 bases from J, leaving 13 bases between. CDR3 sequence: CASSGDRGAGNTIYF. The CDR3 coding sequence is TGTGCCAGCAGCGGGGATCGCGGGGCTGGAAACACCATATATTTT.

In this sample, this clone turned up once. The genes are TRBV18 and TRBJ1-2; 9 bases are a match to TRBD1. The CDR3 length is 14 residues. The germline V gene has CDR1 KGHSH and CDR2 LQKENI. Trimming at V came to 4 bases and at J to 7 bases, leaving 7 bases not matched to a gene. The DNA of the CDR3 is TGTGCCAGCTCACAACCGGGACAGGGCTTTGGCTACACCTTC. This gives the protein CASSQPGQGFGYTF.

The V gene is TRBV19, the J gene TRBJ2-2; 7 bases align to TRBD2. V was clipped by 7 bases and J by 0 bases; unmatched bases: 11. CDR3 length equals 17 residues. Germline V gives CDR1 LNHDA, CDR2 SQIVND (reference sequence). In DNA, the CDR3 is TGTGCCAGTAAGAGGGGAACGGGAGGAGCGAACACCGGGGAGCTGTTTTTT. It yields the protein CASKRGTGGANTGELFF.

The chain uses TRBV4-1 and TRBJ2-1, with a weak D call TRBD1 (5 bases). The germline V and J ends were trimmed by 1 base and 5 bases, with 9 bases remaining between them. CDR3 size: 14 residues. In germline, CDR1 is MGHRA, CDR2 YSYEKL. The CDR3 loop reads CASSQVAGNNEQFF. In DNA, the CDR3 is TGCGCCAGCAGCCAAGTCGCAGGGAACAATGAGCAGTTCTTC.

This chain joins TRBV6-1 and TRBJ2-2, with 8 bases that match TRBD1. Germline V gene lookup returns CDR1 MNHNS and CDR2 SASEGT. Trimming at V came to 5 bases and at J to 4 bases, leaving 3 bases not matched to a gene. CDR3 length: 14 residues. The CDR3 DNA is TGTGCCAGCAGTCAGGGGGCGGTCACCGGGGAGCTGTTTTTT. Its translation is CASSQGAVTGELFF.

Regarding this clone: The sample has other DNA sequences that encode this CDR3 too. This chain links TRBV19 with TRBJ2-7; D is undetermined. V lost 4 bases, J lost 4 bases, and 8 bases lay in between. The CDR3 length is 12 residues. The germline V gene has CDR1 LNHDA and CDR2 SQIVND (reference sequence). CDR3 sequence reads: CASSRGEYEQYF. The CDR3 DNA reads TGTGCCAGTAGTAGGGGTGAATACGAGCAGTACTTC. The variable domain in full, with the rest retrieved from reference TRBV19 and TRBJ2-7, is DGGITQSPKYLFRKEGQNVTLSCEQNLNHDAMYWYRQDPGQGLRLIYYSQIVNDFQKGDIAEGYSVSREKKESFPLTVTSAQKNPTAFYLCASSRGEYEQYFGPGTRLTVT.

Notes on this clone: Other DNA sequences of this sample code for an identical CDR3. The chain recombines TRBV30 with TRBJ1-6; a weak D match, TRBD1 (6 bases). The germline CDR1 and CDR2 sequences are GTSNPN and SVGIG (reference sequence). V was cut by 0 bases and J by 7 bases, with 10 bases left in between. The CDR3 runs 14 residues. CDR3 DNA sequence: TGTGCCTGGAGTGTCGGGCAGGGGAATTCACCCCTCCACTTT. This gives the protein CAWSVGQGNSPLHF.

The table lists this clone with a count of one. The chain joins TRBV27 to TRBJ2-6, with D possibly matching TRBD2 (6 bases). The V end lost 7 bases, the J end lost 8 bases, and 12 bases lay between the germline ends. In germline, CDR1 is MNHEY, CDR2 SMNVEV (reference sequence). The CDR3 runs to 13 residues. In DNA form, the CDR3 reads TGTGCCAGCACCAACCGGGACTCCAACGTCCTGACTTTC. This sequence encodes CASTNRDSNVLTF.

V usage is TRBV7-2 and J usage is TRBJ1-4; D not certain. The CDR3 spans 14 residues. Trimming took 0 bases from V and 3 from J, leaving 5 bases between them. Germline V gene lookup returns CDR1 SGHTA and CDR2 FQGNSA. CDR3 loop: CASSLAVANEKLFF. The CDR3, as DNA: TGTGCCAGCAGCTTAGCGGTGGCTAATGAAAAACTGTTTTTT. Full variable domain (outside the CDR3, taken from reference TRBV7-2 and TRBJ1-4): GAGVSQSPSNKVTEKGKDVELRCDPISGHTALYWYRQSLGQGLEFLIYFQGNSAPDKSGLPSDRFSAERTGGSVSTLTIQRTQQEDSAVYLCASSLAVANEKLFFGSGTQLSVL.

V and J are TRBV2 and TRBJ2-4; 7 bases align to TRBD1. V lost 4 bases to trimming and J lost 5 bases; unmatched junction nucleotides: 11. The CDR3 contains 16 residues. Germline assignment: CDR1 SNHLY and CDR2 FYNNEI. The CDR3 region is CASSVQGVRGQNIQYF. Written as DNA, the CDR3 is TGTGCCAGCAGTGTGCAGGGGGTTAGAGGTCAAAACATTCAGTACTTC.

This chain connects TRBV7-3 to TRBJ2-7; 9 bases are a match to TRBD1. The germline gives CDR1 SGHTA, CDR2 FQGTGA. V shed 5 bases, J shed 2 bases, and the junction held 7 bases outside the gene matches. The CDR3 runs to 15 residues. This chain's CDR3 is CASSAGQGKTYEQYF. The CDR3 DNA reads TGTGCCAGCAGCGCCGGACAGGGGAAGACCTACGAGCAGTACTTC.

The chain combines TRBV19 with TRBJ1-2; D possibly corresponds to TRBD1 (6 bases). Trimming removed 5 bases from V and 8 bases from J, with 15 bases in between. CDR1 and CDR2 from the germline V gene are LNHDA and SQIVND (reference sequence). The CDR3 covers 13 residues. The DNA of the CDR3 is TGTGCCAGTAGTGAACACAGGGCCGGGGGCTACACCTTC. It encodes CASSEHRAGGYTF.

The rearrangement links TRBV7-2 to TRBJ1-5, with D possibly TRBD1 on 6 matching bases. CDR1 and CDR2 from the germline V gene are SGHTA and FQGNSA. The V end was cut by 5 bases, the J end by 4 bases, with 12 bases between. The CDR3 totals 14 residues. CDR3 sequence (DNA): TGTGCCAGCAGCCAGGACAGTGGGAATCAGCCCCAGCATTTT. Translating gives CASSQDSGNQPQHF.

The genes are TRBV27 and TRBJ1-6; D gene unclear. Trimming took off 0 bases at V and 2 bases at J, with 14 bases between the two ends. Germline values: CDR1 MNHEY, CDR2 SMNVEV (reference sequence). This CDR3 spans 18 amino acids. The CDR3 protein is CASSLSIPGETYNSPLHF. Written as DNA, the CDR3 is TGTGCCAGCAGTTTATCTATCCCGGGAGAGACCTATAATTCACCCCTCCACTTT.

This clone was observed a few times. J is TRBJ1-2 and V is TRBV7-2; TRBD1 is a possible D gene (6 bases). Trimming removed 1 base at V and 7 bases at J, with 16 bases between. The CDR3 spans 15 residues. Germline CDR1 SGHTA, CDR2 FQGNSA. Here the CDR3 DNA reads TGTGCCAGCAGCTTAGTTGCCAGGGGAGTAGGTGGCTACACCTTC. Translation: CASSLVARGVGGYTF.

The CDR3 protein is CASSLSAGNSPLHF. In DNA, the CDR3 is TGTGCCAGCAGTTTATCGGCAGGGAATTCACCCCTCCACTTT. The V and J genes are TRBV27 and TRBJ1-6, with D possibly TRBD1 on 5 matching bases. The germline gives CDR1 MNHEY, CDR2 SMNVEV (reference sequence). Trimming stripped 0 bases from V and 7 bases from J, with 7 bases between. The CDR3 runs to 14 residues.

V and J are TRBV5-8 and TRBJ1-3; D is unclear. Germline CDR1 reads SGHTS; CDR2 reads YDEGEE. The CDR3 consists of 15 residues. Trimming removed 0 bases from V and 0 bases from J, with 7 bases in between. CDR3 region: CASSLGRLSGNTIYF. The CDR3 bases are TGTGCCAGCAGCTTGGGAAGGCTCTCTGGAAACACCATATATTTT.

In regard to this clone: Other DNA sequences in the sample encode the same CDR3. This sequence joins TRBV5-1 and TRBJ2-7; a possible D gene is TRBD1 (6 bases). Germline V lookup: CDR1 SGHRS, CDR2 YFSETQ. The CDR3 has 13 residues. The V end lost 0 bases, the J end lost 3 bases, and 7 bases lay between the germline ends. The CDR3 reads CASSLAQGYEQYF. CDR3 bases: TGCGCCAGCAGCTTGGCACAGGGCTACGAGCAGTACTTC.

The CDR3, as DNA: TGTGCCAGCAGCCCGCATTCGACAGGGGGCACCTACGAGCAGTACTTC. This sequence encodes CASSPHSTGGTYEQYF. The J gene is TRBJ2-7, the V gene TRBV11-2; 10 bases are a match to TRBD1. CDR3 length: 16 amino acids. J lost 2 bases, V lost 5 bases, and 9 bases had no gene match. The V gene's germline CDR1 is SGHAT and CDR2 FQNNGV.

Comments on this clone: One end of the junction is discordant with germline, which a read error may explain. The chain links TRBV28 to TRBJ2-1, with 9 positions matching TRBD1. This CDR3 has 14 residues. Germline-derived CDR1 and CDR2 are MDHEN and SYDVKM. The CDR3 coding sequence is TGTGCCAGCAGATTATCCGGGACAGGGAATGAGCAGTTCTTC. It is translated as CASRLSGTGNEQFF.

The chain uses TRBV19 and TRBJ2-4; TRBD1 is a possible D gene (6 bases). The germline V gene encodes CDR1 LNHDA and CDR2 SQIVND (reference sequence). The CDR3 is 15 amino acids. The V end lost 9 bases, the J end lost 1 base, and 16 bases lay between the germline ends. The CDR3 nucleotides read TGTGCCAGCACAGGGTTGGGGATGGCCAAAAACATTCAGTACTTC. Its protein product is CASTGLGMAKNIQYF.

V and J are TRBV27 and TRBJ2-1; 7 bases map to TRBD2. V lost 5 bases and J lost 3; bases outside the gene matches: 7. CDR1 is MNHEY and CDR2 is SMNVEV in the germline V gene (reference sequence). The CDR3 is made up of 15 amino acids. CDR3: CASSQSGVLYNEQFF. CDR3 coding DNA: TGTGCCAGCAGTCAAAGCGGGGTCCTCTACAATGAGCAGTTCTTC.

The chain uses TRBV27 and TRBJ2-2; D is ambiguous. The CDR3 loop spans 12 amino acids. V was pared by 6 bases and J by 7 bases, with 9 bases between. The germline V gene has CDR1 MNHEY and CDR2 SMNVEV (reference sequence). The CDR3, as DNA: TGTGCCAGCAGGCCTTCCTTCGGGGAGCTGTTTTTT. Encoded protein: CASRPSFGELFF.

The chain recombines TRBV28 with TRBJ2-3, with 9 bases that match TRBD2. CDR1 MDHEN and CDR2 SYDVKM come from the germline V gene. CDR3 length equals 16 residues. J gave up 3 bases and V 4 bases, and 8 bases lay outside the gene matches. The CDR3 nucleotides are TGTGCCAGCAGTTCCTCATCTAGCGGGGCGACAGATACGCAGTATTTT. The encoded protein is CASSSSSSGATDTQYF.

The chain combines TRBV15 with TRBJ2-7, with a weak D call TRBD1 (6 bases). The germline V gene has CDR1 LNHNV and CDR2 YYDKDF (reference sequence). The CDR3 is made up of 16 amino acids. Trimming left V 0 bases short and J 0 bases short, with 12 bases between. The CDR3 sequence is CATSRDLQGSSYEQYF. The CDR3 DNA is TGTGCCACCAGCAGAGATTTGCAGGGGAGCTCCTACGAGCAGTACTTC.